This TCR beta chain was sequenced in a study of T cells in Graves' hyperthyroidism and ophthalmopathy (dated by TCRdb to the late 2010s). Background for the entire study: Peripheral blood was sampled at the time of initial diagnosis, prior to any treatment. A discovery cohort of about a hundred patients, about 40 with Graves' ophthalmopathy and 55 to 60 with stable Graves' hyperthyroidism, was used to find distinguishing TCR V-J signatures. Prospective prediction of ophthalmopathy was tested in an independent validation cohort of some 20 hyperthyroidism patients and approximately 17 patients who later progressed to ophthalmopathy. The 100 discovery patients were randomly split 7:3 into training and test sets. The study also compared thyroid tissue and blood T-cell repertoires from five or six Graves' hyperthyroidism patients. After blood sampling, hyperthyroidism patients were treated with methimazole at a starting dose of 30 mg daily, and ophthalmopathy patients were treated with high-dose intravenous methylprednisolone. The paper reports TCR Vbeta CDR3 sequencing of fewer than 150 peripheral blood samples: around 45 ophthalmopathy, fewer than 80 hyperthyroidism and approximately 17 progressor patients.

TCR beta CDR3 regions were amplified from RNA transcripts. The TCR CDR3 was subjected to a first round of RT-PCR using the HTBI primer set and the Qiagen OneStep RT-PCR kit. Libraries were constructed in a second round of multiplex PCR, after which size selection and purification were performed. Libraries were sequenced paired-end with 100 bp reads on an Illumina HiSeq2000. As for the original processing: SOAPnuke was used to process the raw data, with reads discarded if the reads contained adapters or uncalled bases, had a mean Phred below 15, or lacked an exact constant-primer or identifier match. COPE v1.2.5 was used to merge high-quality paired reads, and clonotypes were defined as unique nucleotide sequences. Clonotypes were aligned to IMGT TRBV, TRBD and TRBJ reference segments using MiTCR v1.1. The analysis was restricted to V-J combinations with a frequency above 0.0001, which together covered 99% to 99.2% of the repertoires. A TCS score was defined as the ratio between F50 (clonal expansion) and ExV (chaos), using BLOSUM62-based TCRdist between CDR3 peptides within each V-J. Welch's t-statistics and random forest reduced 500 to 550 V-J features to 13, which were used in a naive Bayes classifier (R e1071). The raw public reads went through TCRdb reprocessing: fastp at Q25, MiXCR clone calling, in-frame beta chains kept. One record per CDR3 amino acid sequence lists the most common genes and DNA. These V and J calls rely on TCRdb rather than the paper's analysis. Here the sample has some 350,000 distinct CDR3 sequences; around 15% occur a single time. The ten largest clones represent roughly a fifth of the sample.

This clonotype was recorded many times. What antigen it recognizes has not been identified. Base-call qualities are not available, and no considerably larger clone is one nucleotide away. CDR1 and CDR2 were assigned from the germline V gene as SGHTA and FQGNSA. Trimming costs V 5 bases and J 6 bases, and their ends lie 8 bases apart. Inclusive of the bounding cysteine and phenylalanine, the CDR3 is 12 residues long. The kept DNA is CDR3 alone, 36 bases in frame from the first base. Ophthalmopathy patients had moderately to severely active disease, Clinical Activity Score of at least 3, NOSPECS grade of at least 4, and duration under 3 months. Any patient with an uncontrolled infection, another autoimmune disease, pregnancy or lactation was excluded. Diagnoses were established on the basis of clinical symptoms, serum thyroxine and TRAb, thyroid ultrasound, and orbital computed tomography. PBMCs were isolated from 10 ml of fresh peripheral blood by Ficoll-Paque density gradient centrifugation. Total RNA was extracted with Trizol reagent, and quality was checked on an Agilent 2100 Bioanalyzer.

General findings and caveats noted by the study authors: Most expanded thyroid clonotypes (frequency above 0.001) were also found in blood, which suggests that blood repertoires may mirror thyroid immune responses. A 13 V-J signature model separated ophthalmopathy from stable hyperthyroidism, with 87.88% sensitivity and 81.08% specificity in cross-validation and 80%/75% in testing. In validation, the model predicted progression to ophthalmopathy a median of around 6.5 months before onset, with over 60% sensitivity and about 75% specificity. Sample size was not statistically predetermined, and blinding of investigators to group allocation was not performed.

The chain is encoded by TRBV7-2 joined to TRBJ2-1; there is no confident call for the D gene. The TCR was taken from an older woman with Graves' ophthalmopathy. Source material: blood. The DNA sequence is TGTGCCAGCAGCGTTTATCTCAATGAGCAGTTCTTC. The resulting protein is CASSVYLNEQFF.